The TCR beta chain under discussion was sequenced for a study of prognosis after radiotherapy for stage I lung cancer (dated by TCRdb to about 2021). The study in broad terms: Between April 2018 and January 2019, some 18 stage I NSCLC patients were enrolled in Nanjing, China. Fourteen of the patients were found to have newly diagnosed primary stage I lung tumors, and roughly five were living with oligometastatic NSCLC after surgical resection of the primary tumor. All patients were considered medically inoperable, owing to comorbidities in more than 10 and refusal of surgery in about seven. The cohort included approximately 13 men and several women, with a median age of approximately 74 years and a range of about 53 to 95 years. Squamous cell carcinoma histology was identified in 6 or 7 patients, and adenocarcinoma histology was identified in some 11 patients. SBRT was given in 3 to 5 fractions with a biologically effective dose of at least 100 Gy, using image-guided IMRT or VMAT. SBRT was not combined with any concurrent therapy in any patient. Four of the 19 patients developed distant metastases after SBRT, at a median of around 7 months; the other 15 showed no significant progression. Peripheral blood TCR beta repertoires were profiled in stage I NSCLC patients before and after stereotactic body radiotherapy, and the repertoires were related to distant failure. The study took one blood sample before SBRT and one after SBRT from each of approximately 19 patients and sequenced all 40 or so samples.

The sample holds one count of this clonotype. It lacks a known antigen. No base qualities exist here, and no much larger clone lies one base off it. A single read offers scant evidence. Study-level results and caveats: The small cohort and short follow-up limited the study, so independent validation of the findings is needed. None of the reported P values were adjusted for multiple comparisons. No determination of tumor specificity was made for expanded TCR clones. Post-SBRT Shannon entropy and its change from baseline were lower in patients who developed distant metastases; baseline Shannon entropy was not associated with metastases. Differences in TRBV and TRBJ usage frequencies by metastasis status were reportedly observed in two V genes at baseline and in roughly 9 V and two J genes after SBRT. Unique TCR clone counts fell after SBRT (median 10,088 before versus under 8,000 after; Wilcoxon paired P=0.011).

All patients had node-negative disease on CT and PET/CT, and none had a history of other malignancies or prior chemotherapy or radiotherapy. At each of two time points, around 5.9 milliliters of peripheral venous blood were collected in EDTA tubes. Ficoll-Paque Plus density-gradient centrifugation was used to isolate PBMCs. Right after collection, samples were kept at -80 degrees C until analysis. Two rounds of multiplex PCR on genomic DNA were used to amplify the TCR beta CDR3 region. The first PCR round used primers specific to each TRBV and TRBJ gene, with sequences filed in Chinese patent CN105087789A. Universal primers were used in the second round of PCR. The Roche High Pure PCR Template Preparation Kit was used to extract genomic DNA from the frozen PBMCs. Libraries were sequenced paired-end with 151 bp reads on an Illumina HiSeq 3000. On the study's bioinformatics: CutAdapt was used to remove raw reads lacking the multiplex PCR primer sequences. High-quality paired reads were merged into contigs with PEAR. MiXCR assigned TRB V, D and J gene segments to each contig by aligning to reference sequences. To remove sequencing errors, CDR3 sequences were clustered according to base quality and sequence similarity. Shannon entropy normalized by the natural log of productive TCR sequence number was used as the measure of diversity. Clonality was defined as one minus Shannon entropy divided by the natural log of the number of unique clonotypes. Progression-free survival cut-offs for repertoire metrics were chosen using the Youden index of ROC curves, with analyses run in R 3.5.3. TCRdb reran the public reads through fastp at Q25 and MiXCR, keeping productive beta chains. Entries are consolidated by CDR3 protein sequence, retaining the most common genes and DNA. The V and J calls were not made by the authors but by TCRdb's processing. The sample data list about 59,000 distinct CDR3 sequences, and roughly 29% of these were observed just once. 6.5% to 8.5% of the sample comes from the top ten.

The CDR3 holds 14 amino acids from the cysteine to the phenylalanine. Only the CDR3 part of the read is kept: 42 bases, read in frame from the first base. CDR1 is given as MGHRA and CDR2 as YSYEKL, both from the germline V gene. After removal of 8 bases from V and 7 bases from J, the junction retains 12 bases not matched to a gene. The chain uses TRBV4-1 and TRBJ1-1; 8 middle bases align to TRBD1. This receptor was taken from a donor over 45 with non-small cell lung cancer. Source: PBMCs, taken before or after stereotactic body radiation therapy (not recorded which). CDR3 protein: CASQVAEQGGEAFF. The DNA sequence is given as TGCGCCAGCCAAGTGGCAGAACAGGGGGGTGAAGCTTTCTTT.